The TCR beta chain described here comes from a study of T cells in tuberculosis. Germline values: CDR1 ENHRY, CDR2 SYGVKD. The ends lost 3 bases at V and 3 bases at J; junction bases unmatched: 6. CDR3 length: 15 amino acids. TCRdb's copy holds only in-frame clones and misses some; the assay was immunoSEQ multiplex PCR. Of about 35,000 clones in the sample, approximately 93% were seen once. The sample's time point: new active TB diagnosis, blood taken before or within 7 days of starting treatment. The specimen was PBMCs, collected at tuberculosis diagnosis. The sequence derives from an adult with tuberculosis. The chain links TRBV10-3 to TRBJ2-3, with 7 bases fitting TRBD2. The DNA of the CDR3 is TGTGCCATCAGTGAAGGTCTAGCGGAGACAGATACGCAGTATTTT. Translated: CAISEGLAETDTQYF.